Shown below are 3 T cell receptor beta chains from a single sample sequenced in a study of shared clonotypes between healthy human individuals. Measured with immunoSEQ multiplex PCR; TCRdb has only the in-frame clones, and not every one. The data contain about 2 million clones, over 85% of them singletons. As defined, naive CD8 cells were CD45RO-negative and positively selected for CCR7, with terminally differentiated effector memory CD45RA+ cells excluded. Sample: naive CD8+ T cells sorted from blood. These receptors originate from a man aged 18 to 30 in good health.

This rearrangement joins TRBV19 to TRBJ2-1; 9 positions match TRBD2. Germline V gene lookup returns CDR1 LNHDA and CDR2 SQIVND (reference sequence). The CDR3 is made up of 14 amino acids. The V segment lost 7 bases and the J segment 6 bases; nucleotides outside the gene matches: 7. CDR3: CASKLTSGLNEQFF. As DNA, the CDR3 is TGTGCCAGTAAGTTGACTAGCGGACTCAATGAGCAGTTCTTC.

The chain carries TRBV11-2 and TRBJ2-1, with 7 bases that match TRBD2. The CDR3 consists of 12 residues. Germline assignment: CDR1 SGHAT and CDR2 FQNNGV. Unmatched junction bases numbered 4, after V lost 5 bases and J lost 9 bases. The CDR3 DNA sequence: TGTGCCAGCAGCCTTTCTAGCGGTGAGCAGTTCTTC. The encoded protein is CASSLSSGEQFF.

The CDR3: CASSFGQGAYGYTF. CDR3 sequence (DNA): TGTGCCAGCAGCTTCGGACAGGGGGCCTATGGCTACACCTTC. V gene TRBV5-6 combines with J gene TRBJ1-2; 11 nucleotides line up with TRBD1. The J segment lost 4 bases and the V segment lost 2 bases, leaving 1 base of the junction unmatched. Germline CDR1 is SGHDT and CDR2 is YYEEEE. The CDR3 covers 14 residues.